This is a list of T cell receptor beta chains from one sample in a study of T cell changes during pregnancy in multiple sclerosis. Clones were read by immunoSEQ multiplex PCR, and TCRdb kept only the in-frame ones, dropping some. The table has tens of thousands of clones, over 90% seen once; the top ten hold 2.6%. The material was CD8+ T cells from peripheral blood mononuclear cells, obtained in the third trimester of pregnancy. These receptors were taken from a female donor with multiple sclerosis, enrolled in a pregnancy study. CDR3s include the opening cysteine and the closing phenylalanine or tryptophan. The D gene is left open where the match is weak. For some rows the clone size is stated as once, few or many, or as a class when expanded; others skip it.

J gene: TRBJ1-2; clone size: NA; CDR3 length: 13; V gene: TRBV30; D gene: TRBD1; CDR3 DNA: TGTGCCTGGAGTGTTGAGGGGGCTGGTGGCTACACCTTC; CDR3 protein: CAWSVEGAGGYTF
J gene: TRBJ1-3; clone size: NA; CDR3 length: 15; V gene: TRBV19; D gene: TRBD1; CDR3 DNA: TGTGCCAGTAGCCCAGGGACAGCCTCTGGAAACACCATATATTTT; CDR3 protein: CASSPGTASGNTIYF
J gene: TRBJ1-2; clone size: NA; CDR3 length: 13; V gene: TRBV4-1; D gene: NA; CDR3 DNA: TGCGCCAGCAGCCAAGGGGCAAACTATGGCTACACCTTC; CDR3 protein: CASSQGANYGYTF
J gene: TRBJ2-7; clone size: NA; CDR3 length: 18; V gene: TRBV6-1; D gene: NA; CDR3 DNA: TGTGCCAGCAGTGAAAGGGGGCTAGCGGGCCTCTCCTCCTACGAGCAGTACTTC; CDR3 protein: CASSERGLAGLSSYEQYF
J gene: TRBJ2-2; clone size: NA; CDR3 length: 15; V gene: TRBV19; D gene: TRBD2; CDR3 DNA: TGTGCCAGTACTATAAGCGGGAGCGGCACCGGGGAGCTGTTTTTT; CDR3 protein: CASTISGSGTGELFF
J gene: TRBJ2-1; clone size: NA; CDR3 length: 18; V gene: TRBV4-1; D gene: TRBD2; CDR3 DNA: TGCGCCAGCAGCCAAGTAGGGACTAGCGGGAGGGGGTACAATGAGCAGTTCTTC; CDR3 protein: CASSQVGTSGRGYNEQFF
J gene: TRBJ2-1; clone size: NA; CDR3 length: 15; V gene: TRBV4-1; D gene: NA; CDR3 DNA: TGCGCCAGCAGCCACGCCGGGACGGGGGAGTTGGAGCAGTTCTTC; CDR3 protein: CASSHAGTGELEQFF
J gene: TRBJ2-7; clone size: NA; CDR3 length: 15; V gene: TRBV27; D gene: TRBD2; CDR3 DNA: TGTGCCAGCAGTCCTGGACTAGCGGCAGTCTACGAGCAGTACTTC; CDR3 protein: CASSPGLAAVYEQYF
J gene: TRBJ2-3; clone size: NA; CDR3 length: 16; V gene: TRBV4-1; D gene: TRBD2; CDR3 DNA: TGCGCCAGCAGCCATCTCGGGACTAGCGGCACAGATACGCAGTATTTT; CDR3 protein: CASSHLGTSGTDTQYF
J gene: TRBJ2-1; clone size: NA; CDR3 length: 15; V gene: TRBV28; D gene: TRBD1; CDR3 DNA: TGTGCCAGCAGTTTACCGGGACAGGGTGACAATGAGCAGTTCTTC; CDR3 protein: CASSLPGQGDNEQFF
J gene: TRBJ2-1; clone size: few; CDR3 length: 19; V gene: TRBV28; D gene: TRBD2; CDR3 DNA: TGTGCCAGCAATACAAAGTTATTAGCGGGAGGGTACTCGGTCGATGAGCAGTTCTTC; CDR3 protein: CASNTKLLAGGYSVDEQFF
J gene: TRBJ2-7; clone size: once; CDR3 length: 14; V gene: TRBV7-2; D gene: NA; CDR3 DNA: TGTGCCAGCAGCTGGGGACAAAGCTCCTACGAGCAGTACTTC; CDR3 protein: CASSWGQSSYEQYF
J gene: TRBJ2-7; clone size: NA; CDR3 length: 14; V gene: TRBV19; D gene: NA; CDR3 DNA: TGTGCCACCAAACACACGGAAGGGGCCTACGAGCAGTACTTC; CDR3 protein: CATKHTEGAYEQYF
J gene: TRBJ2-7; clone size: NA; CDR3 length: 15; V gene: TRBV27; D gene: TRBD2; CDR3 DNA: TGTGCCAGCAGTTTCGGGGGAGGGACTGCCTACGAGCAGTACTTC; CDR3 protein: CASSFGGGTAYEQYF
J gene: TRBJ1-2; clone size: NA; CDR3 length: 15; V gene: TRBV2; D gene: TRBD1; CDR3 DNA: TGTGCCAGCAGTGAAGCAGGACAGGGGACGTATGGCTACACCTTC; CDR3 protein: CASSEAGQGTYGYTF
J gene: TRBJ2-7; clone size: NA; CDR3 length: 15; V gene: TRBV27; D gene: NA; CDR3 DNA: TGTGCCAGCAGTTTATCTTTCGGAGGCCCCCACGAGCAGTACTTC; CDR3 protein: CASSLSFGGPHEQYF
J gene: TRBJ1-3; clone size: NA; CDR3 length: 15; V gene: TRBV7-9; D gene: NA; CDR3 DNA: TGTGCCAGCAGCTTACAGGAGGTCTCTGGAAACACCATATATTTT; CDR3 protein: CASSLQEVSGNTIYF
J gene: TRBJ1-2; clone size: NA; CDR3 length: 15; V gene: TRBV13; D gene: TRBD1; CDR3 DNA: TGTGCCAGCAGCTTAGCAAACAGGGGTCGGGATGGCTACACCTTC; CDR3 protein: CASSLANRGRDGYTF
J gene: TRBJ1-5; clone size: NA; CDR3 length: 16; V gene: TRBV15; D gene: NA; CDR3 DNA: TGTGCCACCAGCAGAGCACACAAATTGGGCAATCAGCCCCAGCATTTT; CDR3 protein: CATSRAHKLGNQPQHF
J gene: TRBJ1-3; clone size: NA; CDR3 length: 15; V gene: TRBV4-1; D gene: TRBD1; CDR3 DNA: TGCGCCAGCAGCCAAGGCAGGGGGCGAGGAAACACCATATATTTT; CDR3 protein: CASSQGRGRGNTIYF
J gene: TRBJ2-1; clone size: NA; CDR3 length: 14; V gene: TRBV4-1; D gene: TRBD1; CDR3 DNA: TGCGCCAGCAGCCGGACAGGGGTTTTAAATGAGCAGTTCTTC; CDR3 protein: CASSRTGVLNEQFF
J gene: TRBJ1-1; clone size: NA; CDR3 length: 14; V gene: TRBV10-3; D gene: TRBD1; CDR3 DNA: TGTGCCATCACCGATACAGGGGGGAACACTGAAGCTTTCTTT; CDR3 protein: CAITDTGGNTEAFF
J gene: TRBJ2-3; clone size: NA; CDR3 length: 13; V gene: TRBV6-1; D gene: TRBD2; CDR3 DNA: TGTGCCGCTGCTAGCGGGAGTATTGATACGCAGTATTTT; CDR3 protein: CAAASGSIDTQYF
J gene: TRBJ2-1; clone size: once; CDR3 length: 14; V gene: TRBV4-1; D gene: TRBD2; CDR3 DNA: TGCGCCAGCAGCCAGGGGGGGGTTGACAATGAGCAGTTCTTC; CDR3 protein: CASSQGGVDNEQFF
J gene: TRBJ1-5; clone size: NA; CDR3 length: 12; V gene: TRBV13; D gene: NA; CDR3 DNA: TGTGCCAGCAGCTTAGGGAAGGACAGTCAGCATTTT; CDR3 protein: CASSLGKDSQHF
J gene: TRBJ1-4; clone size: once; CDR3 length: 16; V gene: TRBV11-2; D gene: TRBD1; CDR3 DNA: TGTGCCAGCAGCTTACGACAGGGGGGGGGTAATGAAAAACTGTTTTTT; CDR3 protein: CASSLRQGGGNEKLFF